One and the same sample provided the 20 T cell receptor beta chains below, sequenced in a study of cytomegalovirus exposure and HLA in healthy donors. The PCR ran on 60 Vbeta and 13 Jbeta primers. Produced via immunoSEQ multiplex PCR; TCRdb's table is partial and in-frame only. Of 150,000 to 200,000 clones in the sample, 75% were seen once. Source material: PBMCs. The receptors were sampled from a woman in her 50s in good health and CMV-seropositive.

V is TRBV2 and J is TRBJ2-7, with TRBD1 matching 7 bases. The CDR3 runs to 14 residues. J was trimmed by 2 bases and V by 7 bases; bases with no gene match: 8. Germline CDR1 SNHLY, CDR2 FYNNEI. The CDR3 here is CASKNRGHTYEQYF. CDR3 coding DNA: TGTGCCAGCAAGAACAGGGGTCACACCTACGAGCAGTACTTC.

The rearrangement joins TRBV9 to TRBJ2-3, with D possibly matching TRBD2 (6 bases). The CDR3 loop spans 15 amino acids. Germline V CDR1 and CDR2: SGDLS, YYNGEE. The ends were cut back, 2 bases at V and 4 bases at J, with 14 bases in the middle. CDR3 bases: TGTGCCAGCAGCGTTATGGGCGGGGAGGCAGATACGCAGTATTTT. This sequence encodes CASSVMGGEADTQYF.

The chain carries TRBV4-1 and TRBJ1-2; D unclear. The CDR3 spans 14 residues. V shed 3 bases and J shed 3 bases, with 11 bases lying between them. CDR1 is MGHRA, CDR2 YSYEKL, per germline. CDR3 in DNA: TGCGCCAGCAGCCAGGCGGGATCAGACTATGGCTACACCTTC. Protein sequence: CASSQAGSDYGYTF.

The genes are TRBV9 and TRBJ2-3, with a tentative D call TRBD2 (7 bases). V lost 10 bases and J lost 2, with 14 bases in between. The length of the CDR3 is 13 residues. From germline, CDR1 is SGDLS and CDR2 YYNGEE. CDR3 coding DNA: TGTGCCGTCTCGGGGGGCGACACAGATACGCAGTATTTT. This sequence encodes CAVSGGDTDTQYF. The complete variable domain, with remaining parts taken from reference TRBV9 and TRBJ2-3, reads DSGVTQTPKHLITATGQRVTLRCSPRSGDLSVYWYQQSLDQGLQFLIQYYNGEERAKGNILERFSAQQFPDLHSELNLSSLELGDSALYFCAVSGGDTDTQYFGPGTRLTVL.

This clone was seen a few times. This sequence joins TRBV5-6 and TRBJ2-7; weak D call: TRBD1 (6 bases). The CDR3 is 15 amino acids. Trimming shortened V by 1 base and J by 7 bases, and 18 bases separated the two germline ends. The germline V gene has CDR1 SGHDT and CDR2 YYEEEE. The DNA of the CDR3 is TGTGCCAGCAGCTTGAGGGCAGGGGCCATCAGGGAGCAGTACTTC. Translating gives CASSLRAGAIREQYF.

In DNA form, the CDR3 reads TGTGCCAGCAGTTCGTCGGGACTAGTCCTCCTCGAGCAGTACTTC. It encodes CASSSSGLVLLEQYF. This chain uses TRBV6-1 with TRBJ2-7; 8 bases line up with TRBD2. From germline, CDR1 is MNHNS and CDR2 SASEGT. This CDR3 is built from 15 residues. Trimming cost V 5 bases and J 6 bases; bases outside gene matches: 12.

In its sample, this clone was seen a few times. The rearrangement joins TRBV7-9 to TRBJ1-1; 10 nucleotides agree with TRBD1. The germline V gene has CDR1 SEHNR and CDR2 FQNEAQ (reference sequence). Losses at the gene ends were 8 bases for V and 6 bases for J; bases not matched to a gene: 9. This CDR3 contains 14 residues. The CDR3 loop reads CASGRWGQGSEAFF. In nucleotides, the CDR3 is TGTGCCAGCGGGCGGTGGGGACAGGGGTCTGAAGCTTTCTTT. Variable domain in full (rest from reference TRBV7-9 and TRBJ1-1): DTGVSQNPRHKITKRGQNVTFRCDPISEHNRLYWYRQTLGQGPEFLTYFQNEAQLEKSRLLSDRFSAERPKGSFSTLEIQRTEQGDSAMYLCASGRWGQGSEAFFGQGTRLTVV.

This chain uses TRBV6-1 with TRBJ1-2, with D maybe TRBD1 (6 bases). V was trimmed by 4 bases and J by 5 bases, leaving 14 bases between them. This CDR3 region has 14 residues. The germline CDR1 and CDR2 sequences are MNHNS and SASEGT. The CDR3 here is CASSGWTVEYGYTF. In DNA form, the CDR3 reads TGTGCCAGCAGTGGGTGGACAGTGGAGTATGGCTACACCTTC.

The V gene is TRBV19, the J gene TRBJ2-1; 8 bases are shared with TRBD1. This CDR3 is built from 15 residues. Trimming at V came to 6 bases and at J to 9 bases, leaving 13 bases not matched to a gene. Germline values: CDR1 LNHDA, CDR2 SQIVND (reference sequence). CDR3 bases: TGTGCCAGTAGAAATCCCTCAGGGGGCTCGGGTGAGCAGTTCTTC. Translated: CASRNPSGGSGEQFF.

J is TRBJ2-7 and V is TRBV2; 8 nucleotides agree with TRBD2. The V gene's germline CDR1 is SNHLY and CDR2 FYNNEI. V dropped 8 bases and J dropped 6; count of bases not matched to a gene: 9. The CDR3 spans 13 residues. CDR3 amino acids: CASRGGAGGEQYF. The CDR3 DNA is TGTGCCAGCCGGGGCGGGGCGGGGGGCGAGCAGTACTTC.

The sample holds a few counts of this clone. This chain joins TRBV11-2 and TRBJ2-5; weak D call: TRBD2 (6 bases). Germline lookup yields CDR1 SGHAT and CDR2 FQNNGV. The CDR3 consists of 14 residues. The V gene lost 4 bases and the J gene lost 5 bases, with 14 bases spanning the gap. The DNA of the CDR3 is TGTGCCAGCAGCTCGCTTCTGGGAGGCGAGACCCAGTACTTC. This sequence encodes CASSSLLGGETQYF.

This sequence joins TRBV7-9 and TRBJ1-1; tentatively, D is TRBD1 (6 bases). V gave up 5 bases and J gave up 1 base, with 14 bases separating them. The CDR3 is 15 amino acids. Germline V gene data show CDR1 as SEHNR and CDR2 as FQNEAQ (reference sequence). This chain's CDR3 is CASSPRLQGNTEAFF. The CDR3 DNA follows: TGTGCCAGCAGCCCCAGATTACAGGGGAACACTGAAGCTTTCTTT.

The CDR3 DNA sequence: TGTGCCAGCAGCTCCCTGACAGACATGAACACTGAAGCTTTCTTT. Its protein is CASSSLTDMNTEAFF. The rearrangement uses TRBV5-6 and TRBJ1-1; a possible D gene is TRBD1 (5 bases). The CDR3 covers 15 residues. Trimming shortened V by 3 bases and J by 0 bases, and 12 bases separated the two germline ends. From germline, CDR1 is SGHDT and CDR2 YYEEEE.

The chain carries TRBV4-1 and TRBJ2-5, with 8 positions matching TRBD1. The DNA matches TRBJ2-7 better at its end, which makes the J call doubtful. CDR1 is MGHRA and CDR2 is YSYEKL in the germline V gene. The CDR3 length is 14 residues. The CDR3, as DNA: TGCGCCAGCAGCCCCCGGACAGGGTTCTACGAGCAGTACTTC. Translated, it gives CASSPRTGFYEQYF.

The J gene is TRBJ2-5, the V gene TRBV2; no reliable D call. Germline values: CDR1 SNHLY, CDR2 FYNNEI. Trimming took 8 bases from V and 0 from J, leaving 7 bases between them. The CDR3 consists of 12 residues. CDR3 DNA sequence: TGTGCCAGCGCTGAGTACCAAGAGACCCAGTACTTC. Protein sequence: CASAEYQETQYF.

This clone has only one observation. The J gene is TRBJ1-2, the V gene TRBV16; 8 nucleotides line up with TRBD1. This CDR3 comprises 15 residues. The V segment lost 4 bases and the J segment 2 bases; nucleotides outside the gene matches: 6. Germline V CDR1 and CDR2: KGHSY, FQNENV. As DNA, the CDR3 is TGTGCCAGCAGCCTTACTCGGACAGGGAACTATGGCTACACCTTC. Protein product: CASSLTRTGNYGYTF.

V is TRBV9 and J is TRBJ1-3; D gene unclear. Germline values: CDR1 SGDLS, CDR2 YYNGEE. The CDR3 has 12 residues. V dropped 5 bases and J dropped 0 bases, with 3 bases sitting between them. The CDR3 spells CASSLSGNTIYF. The CDR3 DNA sequence: TGTGCCAGCAGTCTCTCTGGAAACACCATATATTTT.

The V and J genes are TRBV2 and TRBJ1-3, with a possible D match to TRBD1 (6 bases). Germline V gives CDR1 SNHLY, CDR2 FYNNEI. The CDR3 has 14 residues. V lost 5 bases and J lost 4, with 12 bases in between. CDR3 coding DNA: TGTGCCAGCAGTTTACAGGGCCAAGGAAACACCATATATTTT. Protein product: CASSLQGQGNTIYF.

The genes are TRBV7-9 and TRBJ2-1, with D possibly matching TRBD1 (6 bases). The CDR3 length is 13 residues. Germline V lookup: CDR1 SEHNR, CDR2 FQNEAQ (reference sequence). V was clipped by 2 bases and J by 7 bases, with 9 bases between them. The CDR3 is CASSLSGANEQFF. CDR3 DNA: TGTGCCAGCAGCTTATCAGGGGCGAATGAGCAGTTCTTC.

V is TRBV5-8 and J is TRBJ1-5; 7 nucleotides agree with TRBD1. The CDR3 is made up of 15 amino acids. The V segment lost 4 bases and the J segment 5 bases; nucleotides outside the gene matches: 9. Germline V lookup: CDR1 SGHTS, CDR2 YDEGEE. CDR3 bases: TGTGCCAGCAGCGCCGGGACAGCTCTGCATCAGCCCCAGCATTTT. Translation: CASSAGTALHQPQHF.